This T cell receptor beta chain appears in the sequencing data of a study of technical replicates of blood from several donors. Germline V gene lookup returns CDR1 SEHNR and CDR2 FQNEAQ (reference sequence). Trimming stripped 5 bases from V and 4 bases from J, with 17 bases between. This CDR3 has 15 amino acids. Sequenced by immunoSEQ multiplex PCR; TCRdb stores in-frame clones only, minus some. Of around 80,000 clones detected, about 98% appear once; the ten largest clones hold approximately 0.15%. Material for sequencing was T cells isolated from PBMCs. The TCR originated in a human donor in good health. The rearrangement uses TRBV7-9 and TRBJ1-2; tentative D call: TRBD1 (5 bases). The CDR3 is CASSISGGSLYGYTF. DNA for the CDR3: TGTGCCAGCAGCATTAGTGGGGGGAGCCTCTATGGCTACACCTTC.